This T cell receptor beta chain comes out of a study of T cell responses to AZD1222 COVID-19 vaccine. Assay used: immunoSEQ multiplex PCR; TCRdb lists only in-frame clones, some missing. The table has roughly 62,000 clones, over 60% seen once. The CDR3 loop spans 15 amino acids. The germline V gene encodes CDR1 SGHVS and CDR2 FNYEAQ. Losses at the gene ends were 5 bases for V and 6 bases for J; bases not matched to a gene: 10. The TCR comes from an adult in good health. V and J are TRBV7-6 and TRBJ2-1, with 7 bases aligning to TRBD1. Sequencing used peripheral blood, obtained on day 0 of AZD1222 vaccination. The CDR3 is CASSRQGRLSNEQFF. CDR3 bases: TGTGCCAGCAGCCGACAGGGAAGGCTTTCCAATGAGCAGTTCTTC.